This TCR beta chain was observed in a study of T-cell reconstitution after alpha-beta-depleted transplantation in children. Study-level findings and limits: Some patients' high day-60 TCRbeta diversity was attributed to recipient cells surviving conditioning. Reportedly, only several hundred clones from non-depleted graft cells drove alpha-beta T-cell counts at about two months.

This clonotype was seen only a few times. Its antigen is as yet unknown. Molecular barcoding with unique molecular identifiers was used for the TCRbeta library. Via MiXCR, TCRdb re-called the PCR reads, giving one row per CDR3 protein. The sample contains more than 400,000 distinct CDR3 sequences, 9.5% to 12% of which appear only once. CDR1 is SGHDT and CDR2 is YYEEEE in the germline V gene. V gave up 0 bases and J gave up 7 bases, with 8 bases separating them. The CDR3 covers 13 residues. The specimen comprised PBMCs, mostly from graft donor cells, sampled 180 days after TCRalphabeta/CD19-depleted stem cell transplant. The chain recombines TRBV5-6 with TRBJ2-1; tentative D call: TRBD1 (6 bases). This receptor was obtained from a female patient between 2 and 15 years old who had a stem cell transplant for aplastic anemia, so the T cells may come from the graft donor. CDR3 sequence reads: CASSLVTGNEQFF. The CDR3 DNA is TGTGCCAGCAGCTTGGTAACAGGGAATGAGCAGTTCTTC.